The sequence of this T cell receptor (beta chain) was determined in a study of T cells after yellow fever vaccination. TCRdb analysed the 5' RACE reads with MiXCR anew, one entry per CDR3 protein. The sample lists 450,000 to 650,000 distinct CDR3 sequences; about 13% were seen once. Germline CDR1 reads GTSNPN; CDR2 reads SVGIG (reference sequence). CDR3 size: 13 residues. J was trimmed by 4 bases and V by 0 bases; bases with no gene match: 2. Source: PBMCs, taken on the day of the yellow fever booster vaccination. The chain is built from TRBV30 and TRBJ2-7; TRBD1 aligns across 8 bases. This receptor was taken from a man aged 25-40 years who received the YFV17D yellow fever vaccine. DNA of the CDR3: TGTGCCTGGAGTGTAGGACAGGGATACGAGCAGTACTTC. This translates into CAWSVGQGYEQYF.